The TCR beta chain described here comes from a study of T cell repertoires in cytomegalovirus infection. For this clonotype: What it recognizes is unknown.

Germline V gene data show CDR1 as SGHRS and CDR2 as YFSETQ. V was shortened by 0 bases and J by 1 base, with 14 bases between the two germline ends. There are 17 residues in the CDR3. TCRdb fed the reads into MiXCR, producing one record per CDR3 protein. The repertoire has 570,000 or so distinct CDR3 sequences, approximately 40% of them found once; the top ten carry around 48%. Sequenced here: cultured PBMCs, sampled from culture after CMV antigen stimulation. The chain employs TRBV5-1 and TRBJ1-3; D uncertain. The receptor was isolated from a human donor in good health (CMV status not recorded). Some clones in this sample may be carry-over from other donors' samples. For the CDR3, the DNA is TGCGCCAGCAGCTTGGATGGCCCGGATTTTTCTGGAAACACCATATATTTT. This gives the protein CASSLDGPDFSGNTIYF.